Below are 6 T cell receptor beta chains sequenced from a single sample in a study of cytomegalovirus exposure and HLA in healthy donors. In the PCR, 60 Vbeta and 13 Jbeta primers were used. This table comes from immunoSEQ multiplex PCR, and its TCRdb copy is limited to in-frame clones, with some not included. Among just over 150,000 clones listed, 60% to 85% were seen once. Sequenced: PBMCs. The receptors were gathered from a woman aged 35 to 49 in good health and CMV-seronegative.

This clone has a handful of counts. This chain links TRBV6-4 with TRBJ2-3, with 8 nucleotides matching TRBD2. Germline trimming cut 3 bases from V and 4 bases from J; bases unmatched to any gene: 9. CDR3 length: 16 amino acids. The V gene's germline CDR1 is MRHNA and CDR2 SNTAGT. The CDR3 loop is CASSESNGGASDTQYF. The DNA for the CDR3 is TGTGCCAGCAGTGAAAGTAACGGGGGGGCATCAGATACGCAGTATTTT.

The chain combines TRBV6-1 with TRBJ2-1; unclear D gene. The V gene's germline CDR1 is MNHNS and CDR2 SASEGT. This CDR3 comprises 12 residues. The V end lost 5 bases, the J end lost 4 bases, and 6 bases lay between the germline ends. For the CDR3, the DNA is TGTGCCAGCAGTTCTTATTACAATGAGCAGTTCTTC. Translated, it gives CASSSYYNEQFF.

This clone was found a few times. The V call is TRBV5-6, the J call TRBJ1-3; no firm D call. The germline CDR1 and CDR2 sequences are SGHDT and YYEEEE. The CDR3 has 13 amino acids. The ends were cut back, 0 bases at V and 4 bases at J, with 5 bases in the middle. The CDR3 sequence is CASSLAGGNTIYF. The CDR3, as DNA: TGTGCCAGCAGCTTGGCCGGGGGAAACACCATATATTTT.

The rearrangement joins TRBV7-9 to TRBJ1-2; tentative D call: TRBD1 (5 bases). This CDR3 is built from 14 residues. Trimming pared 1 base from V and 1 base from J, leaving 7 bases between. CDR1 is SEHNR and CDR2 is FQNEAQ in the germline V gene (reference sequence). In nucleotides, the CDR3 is TGTGCCAGCAGCTTAGGGCAGGGTAACTATGGCTACACCTTC. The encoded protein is CASSLGQGNYGYTF. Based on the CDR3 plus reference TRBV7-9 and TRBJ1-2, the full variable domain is DTGVSQNPRHKITKRGQNVTFRCDPISEHNRLYWYRQTLGQGPEFLTYFQNEAQLEKSRLLSDRFSAERPKGSFSTLEIQRTEQGDSAMYLCASSLGQGNYGYTFGSGTRLTVV.

CDR3 residues: CASSMRGPTDTQYF. CDR3 in DNA: TGTGCCAGCAGCATGCGGGGGCCCACAGATACGCAGTATTTT. J is TRBJ2-3 and V is TRBV7-2, with TRBD2 as a possible D gene (7 bases). V lost 5 bases and J 2 bases, leaving 11 bases between the germline ends. The CDR3 totals 14 residues. CDR1 is SGHTA, CDR2 FQGNSA, per germline.

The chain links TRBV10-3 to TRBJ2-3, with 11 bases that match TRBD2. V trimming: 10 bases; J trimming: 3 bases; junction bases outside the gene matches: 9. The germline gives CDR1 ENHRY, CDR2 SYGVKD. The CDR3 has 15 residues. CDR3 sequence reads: CATSFSGGVTDTQYF. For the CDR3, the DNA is TGTGCCACGTCGTTTAGCGGGGGGGTTACAGATACGCAGTATTTT.